Listed below are T cell receptor beta chains from one sample, sequenced in a study of T cells in Graves' hyperthyroidism and ophthalmopathy. TCRdb itself ran the multiplex PCR reads through MiXCR, one entry per CDR3 protein. The sample contains about 280,000 distinct CDR3 sequences, about 25% of which appear only once. The sample taken for sequencing was blood. These TCRs come from a man aged 35-49 years with Graves' hyperthyroidism that later progressed to Graves' ophthalmopathy. Each CDR3 is given with its conserved first and last residue. The order of the fields is J gene, CDR3 length, V gene, CDR3 protein.

TRBJ2-7 12 TRBV12-3/TRBV12-4 CASSTLEYEQYF
TRBJ1-1 16 TRBV5-1 CASSLRTGSVLRGAFF
TRBJ1-1 13 TRBV7-2 CASSTQVGTEAFF
TRBJ2-7 15 TRBV28 CASSLRGALVGEQYF
TRBJ1-2 14 TRBV18 CASSPSASNYGYTF
TRBJ2-7 17 TRBV11-2 CASSQNLAREVTYEQYF
TRBJ1-5 13 TRBV6-1 CASGVTSNQPQHF
TRBJ1-5 15 TRBV12-3/TRBV12-4 CASSLALKLTQPQHF
TRBJ2-7 13 TRBV7-3 CASSQASTGEQYF
TRBJ1-2 19 TRBV6-2/TRBV6-3 CASSYPSLTSTDYNYGYTF
TRBJ1-1 15 TRBV28 CATTKVDSMNTEAFF
TRBJ2-7 12 TRBV20-1 CSARADPREQYF
TRBJ1-1 15 TRBV6-2/TRBV6-3 CASRGDIPMNTEAFF
TRBJ2-2 20 TRBV13 CASSSNRVIGLAENTGELFF
TRBJ2-2 16 TRBV29-1 CSVGGQGLLNTGELFF
TRBJ2-5 14 TRBV11-1 CASSLSHIQETQYF
TRBJ2-5 15 TRBV28 CASRSQGAQVETQYF
TRBJ1-6 16 TRBV24-1 CATSDQPGQVVEALHF
TRBJ2-7 15 TRBV27 CASSQRTGIIYEQYF
TRBJ2-5 14 TRBV5-5 CASSFPGVPETQYF
TRBJ2-5 13 TRBV14 CASSQEDFKTQYF
TRBJ1-1 12 TRBV2 CASKAGNTEAFF
TRBJ2-3 18 TRBV20-1 CSAPDSQTSGISTDTQYF
TRBJ2-7 13 TRBV30 CACYRGSSYEQYF
TRBJ1-2 13 TRBV7-6 CASSNRRGDGYTF
TRBJ1-2 14 TRBV6-1 CASSPQPFNYGYTF
TRBJ1-1 14 TRBV9 CASSPGATINEAFF
TRBJ2-6 20 TRBV21-1 CASSSGPGQGISSGANVLTF
TRBJ1-2 13 TRBV18 CASSPQGTYGYTF
TRBJ2-7 15 TRBV7-9 CASSSRLVSSSEQYF
TRBJ1-1 13 TRBV6-5 CASSPDYRAEAFF
TRBJ2-7 14 TRBV4-1 CASSQDFKGYEQYF
TRBJ2-7 18 TRBV6-2/TRBV6-3 CASSFVGLAGGLGYEQYF
TRBJ1-3 15 TRBV27 CASSGGTNHGNTIYF
TRBJ2-1 14 TRBV12-3/TRBV12-4 CASSPDQTYNEQFF
TRBJ1-1 12 TRBV27 CASSLIGGTTFF
TRBJ1-5 17 TRBV12-5 CASGLGQGTVEDQPQHF
TRBJ2-5 16 TRBV6-5 CASSYRGTGGGETQYF
TRBJ2-2 14 TRBV6-1 CASSKDRHTGELFF
TRBJ2-2 15 TRBV6-1 CASGLIFGGSGELFF
TRBJ1-6 16 TRBV6-5 CASSYAESSYNSPLHF
TRBJ1-1 12 TRBV12-3/TRBV12-4 CASSTRGRRAFF
TRBJ2-5 17 TRBV28 CASSSTGLAGESETQYF
TRBJ2-2 15 TRBV7-8 CASSFEAGEDGELFF
TRBJ2-7 15 TRBV12-3/TRBV12-4 CASSLGQGRDYEQYF
TRBJ1-1 13 TRBV12-3/TRBV12-4 CASRLYPGTEAFF
TRBJ2-7 12 TRBV29-1 CSVRVARDEQYF
TRBJ1-2 12 TRBV20-1 CSAAGTGYGYTF
TRBJ1-2 14 TRBV2 CASSGATGLDGYTF
TRBJ2-4 16 TRBV7-8 CASSFLSRGAKNIQYF
TRBJ2-7 14 TRBV28 CASIRTGGKYEQYF
TRBJ2-2 13 TRBV19 CASSPDFGGELFF
TRBJ1-5 13 TRBV27 CASSFGFDQPQHF